Listed here are 30 T cell receptor beta chains from one sample, sequenced in a study of cytomegalovirus exposure and HLA in healthy donors. It was with 60 Vbeta and 13 Jbeta primers that the PCR ran. Clones were sequenced by immunoSEQ multiplex PCR, and TCRdb holds only the in-frame ones, with some missing. The sample holds about 140,000 clones, about four fifths seen once. The source material was PBMCs. These receptors were taken from a female donor in good health and CMV-seronegative.

This rearrangement joins TRBV5-1 to TRBJ2-5; D is uncertain. Germline lookup yields CDR1 SGHRS and CDR2 YFSETQ. V was pared by 0 bases and J by 5 bases, with 14 bases between. The CDR3 consists of 15 residues. DNA of the CDR3: TGCGCCAGCAGCTTGGGACTGAGTCCCACTGAGACCCAGTACTTC. It translates to CASSLGLSPTETQYF. Combining the CDR3 with reference TRBV5-1 and TRBJ2-5 gives the whole variable domain KAGVTQTPRYLIKTRGQQVTLSCSPISGHRSVSWYQQTPGQGLQFLFEYFSETQRNKGNFPGRFSGRQFSNSRSEMNVSTLELGDSALYLCASSLGLSPTETQYFGPGTRLLVL.

The J gene is TRBJ1-1, the V gene TRBV29-1; D call uncertain. The germline CDR1 and CDR2 sequences are SQVTM and ANQGSEA. V was shortened by 3 bases and J by 3 bases, with 11 bases between the two germline ends. CDR3 size: 13 residues. The CDR3 DNA follows: TGCAGCGTTGAGGGCAGCCAACACACTGAAGCTTTCTTT. Translation: CSVEGSQHTEAFF.

The chain carries TRBV29-1 and TRBJ2-7, with 11 nucleotides matching TRBD2. CDR1 SQVTM and CDR2 ANQGSEA come from the germline V gene. The trim removed 6 bases at V and 6 bases at J, leaving 16 bases unmatched. The CDR3 is 16 residues long. The CDR3 coding sequence is TGCAGCGTCGAACCCCATGGTAGCGGGAGGGATCCCGAGCAGTACTTC. It codes for CSVEPHGSGRDPEQYF.

This clone appeared once. The chain joins TRBV6-5 to TRBJ2-1; the match to TRBD2 covers 10 bases. Trimming at V came to 8 bases and at J to 10 bases, leaving 8 bases not matched to a gene. CDR3 length: 13 residues. CDR1 MNHEY and CDR2 SVGAGI come from the germline V gene. CDR3 in DNA: TGTGCCAGCCGGACTAGCGGCTCAAACGAGCAGTTCTTC. This encodes CASRTSGSNEQFF.

This chain connects TRBV30 to TRBJ2-3; D unresolved. The length of the CDR3 is 14 residues. Trimming shortened V by 2 bases and J by 2 bases, and 11 bases separated the two germline ends. The V gene's germline CDR1 is GTSNPN and CDR2 SVGIG (reference sequence). The CDR3 loop reads CAWSRNYYTDTQYF. The CDR3 DNA follows: TGTGCCTGGAGTCGTAACTACTACACAGATACGCAGTATTTT.

The chain couples TRBV6-5 to TRBJ1-1, with no clear D. CDR1 and CDR2 (germline): MNHEY, SVGAGI. The CDR3 totals 15 residues. Trimming shortened V by 3 bases and J by 0 bases, and 11 bases separated the two germline ends. CDR3 nucleotides: TGTGCCAGCAGTTATGCGGAAAGGATGAACACTGAAGCTTTCTTT. Amino acid sequence: CASSYAERMNTEAFF.

The J gene is TRBJ2-4, the V gene TRBV27; tentatively, D is TRBD1 (6 bases). V lost 5 bases and J lost 6, with 8 bases in between. Per germline, CDR1 MNHEY and CDR2 SMNVEV (reference sequence). This CDR3 contains 12 residues. The chain's CDR3 is CASSQDRNIQYF. The CDR3 DNA reads TGTGCCAGCAGTCAGGACAGAAACATTCAGTACTTC.

V usage is TRBV7-2 and J usage is TRBJ2-7, with D possibly TRBD1 on 6 matching bases. V gave up 5 bases and J gave up 0 bases, with 11 bases separating them. The germline V gene has CDR1 SGHTA and CDR2 FQGNSA. The CDR3 consists of 14 residues. CDR3 nucleotide sequence: TGTGCCAGCAGCCGAGACAGGTCCTCCTACGAGCAGTACTTC. This gives the protein CASSRDRSSYEQYF. Looking up the rest from reference TRBV7-2 and TRBJ2-7 gives the full variable domain: GAGVSQSPSNKVTEKGKDVELRCDPISGHTALYWYRQSLGQGLEFLIYFQGNSAPDKSGLPSDRFSAERTGGSVSTLTIQRTQQEDSAVYLCASSRDRSSYEQYFGPGTRLTVT.

The count of this clone is one. The V gene is TRBV5-4, the J gene TRBJ2-1; the match to TRBD1 covers 8 bases. Germline V gene data show CDR1 as SGHNT and CDR2 as YYREEE (reference sequence). CDR3 length: 15 amino acids. V gave up 7 bases and J gave up 4 bases; unmatched junction bases: 10. The CDR3 DNA sequence: TGTGCCAGCCGATCCGGGACAGGCCGTTACAATGAGCAGTTCTTC. Its translation: CASRSGTGRYNEQFF.

This chain uses TRBV5-1 with TRBJ2-1, with 11 bases that match TRBD2. Germline V gene lookup returns CDR1 SGHRS and CDR2 YFSETQ. The junction had 6 bases not matched to a gene; V was cut back by 4 bases and J by 6 bases. The CDR3 runs 15 residues. CDR3 loop: CASSTLSGRGNEQFF. The DNA of the CDR3 is TGCGCCAGCAGCACTCTTAGCGGGAGGGGCAATGAGCAGTTCTTC.

This chain connects TRBV5-1 to TRBJ2-5; TRBD2 matches 8 bases. The V segment lost 4 bases and the J segment 2 bases; nucleotides outside the gene matches: 7. This CDR3 comprises 15 residues. Germline CDR1 reads SGHRS; CDR2 reads YFSETQ. The CDR3, as DNA: TGCGCCAGCAGCCTACCACTAGCGGATCAAGAGACCCAGTACTTC. Translation gives CASSLPLADQETQYF.

This chain uses TRBV4-3 with TRBJ2-3; TRBD1 is a possible D gene (5 bases). The germline V and J ends were trimmed by 0 bases and 4 bases, with 14 bases remaining between them. The germline CDR1 and CDR2 sequences are LGHNA and YSLEER. The length of the CDR3 is 16 residues. DNA of the CDR3: TGCGCCAGCAGCCAAGATCACGGCAGGGCCCCAGATACGCAGTATTTT. It specifies CASSQDHGRAPDTQYF.

This clone was counted many times. The chain employs TRBV5-4 and TRBJ2-1; maybe TRBD2 (5 bases). CDR3 length equals 14 residues. V lost 6 bases and J 1 base, leaving 11 bases between the germline ends. Per the germline V gene, CDR1 is SGHNT and CDR2 is YYREEE (reference sequence). CDR3 nucleotide sequence: TGTGCCAGCACCAGCGGAGGATCCTACAATGAGCAGTTCTTC. Encoded protein: CASTSGGSYNEQFF.

The chain uses TRBV4-3 and TRBJ2-7, with D perhaps TRBD2 (6 bases). Germline CDR1 and CDR2: LGHNA and YSLEER. The CDR3 has 15 amino acids. V was shortened by 1 base and J by 0 bases, with 10 bases between the two germline ends. CDR3 nucleotide sequence: TGCGCCAGCAGCCAAGGCGTTAGCGGCTCCTACGAGCAGTACTTC. Translation: CASSQGVSGSYEQYF.

The gene calls are TRBV5-5 and TRBJ2-7; TRBD2 is a possible D gene (5 bases). The germline CDR1 and CDR2 sequences are SGHKS and YYEKEE (reference sequence). The CDR3 is 15 amino acids. V shed 2 bases and J shed 3 bases, with 15 bases lying between them. CDR3 amino acids: CASSFFSTGGYEQYF. As DNA, the CDR3 is TGTGCCAGCAGCTTTTTTTCAACCGGAGGCTACGAGCAGTACTTC.

This chain links TRBV15 with TRBJ1-1; 7 bases are shared with TRBD1. V was clipped by 5 bases and J by 0 bases; unmatched bases: 12. The CDR3 covers 17 residues. Per germline, CDR1 LNHNV and CDR2 YYDKDF (reference sequence). This chain's CDR3 is CATSGKDRLSLNTEAFF. CDR3 DNA: TGTGCCACCAGCGGCAAGGACAGGCTCTCTTTGAACACTGAAGCTTTCTTT. Combining the CDR3 with reference TRBV15 and TRBJ1-1 gives the whole variable domain DAMVIQNPRYQVTQFGKPVTLSCSQTLNHNVMYWYQQKSSQAPKLLFHYYDKDFNNEADTPDNFQSRRPNTSFCFLDIRSPGLGDTAMYLCATSGKDRLSLNTEAFFGQGTRLTVV.

The V and J genes are TRBV9 and TRBJ1-3; 9 nucleotides match TRBD1. The J segment lost 5 bases and the V segment lost 3 bases, leaving 3 bases of the junction unmatched. Germline-derived CDR1 and CDR2 are SGDLS and YYNGEE. CDR3 length: 14 amino acids. This CDR3 is CASSAGQGRNTIYF. CDR3 bases: TGTGCCAGCAGCGCCGGACAGGGGAGAAACACCATATATTTT.

This chain uses TRBV25-1 with TRBJ1-2, with 12 bases fitting TRBD1. Germline V gene sequence: CDR1 MGHDK, CDR2 SYGVNS. V trimming: 4 bases; J trimming: 7 bases; junction bases outside the gene matches: 13. This CDR3 spans 17 amino acids. The CDR3 region has the DNA TGTGCCAGCAGTGTATCTTCCGGGACAGGGGGCGCACTTGGCTACACCTTC. Encoded protein: CASSVSSGTGGALGYTF.

The V gene is TRBV7-2, the J gene TRBJ2-7; tentative D call: TRBD2 (5 bases). Germline V CDR1 and CDR2: SGHTA, FQGNSA. The CDR3 consists of 13 residues. V lost 4 bases and J 6 bases, leaving 13 bases between the germline ends. The CDR3 here is CASSWELGGEQYF. The CDR3 nucleotides are TGTGCCAGCAGCTGGGAACTAGGAGGCGAGCAGTACTTC. Based on the CDR3 plus reference TRBV7-2 and TRBJ2-7, the full variable domain is GAGVSQSPSNKVTEKGKDVELRCDPISGHTALYWYRQSLGQGLEFLIYFQGNSAPDKSGLPSDRFSAERTGGSVSTLTIQRTQQEDSAVYLCASSWELGGEQYFGPGTRLTVT.

This clone was observed a handful of times. V gene TRBV5-1 combines with J gene TRBJ1-1; tentatively, D is TRBD1 (5 bases). V lost 4 bases to trimming and J lost 4 bases, with 11 bases between them. Germline V gene lookup returns CDR1 SGHRS and CDR2 YFSETQ. The CDR3 consists of 13 residues. The CDR3 is CASSATGGTEAFF. The CDR3 nucleotides are TGCGCCAGCAGCGCGACGGGGGGCACTGAAGCTTTCTTT.

V gene TRBV7-3 combines with J gene TRBJ2-1, with 9 bases that match TRBD2. The CDR3 length is 13 residues. J was trimmed by 9 bases and V by 8 bases; bases with no gene match: 8. Germline V gives CDR1 SGHTA, CDR2 FQGTGA. The CDR3 is CASSRGRASEQFF. Written as DNA, the CDR3 is TGTGCCAGCTCGCGCGGGAGGGCCTCTGAGCAGTTCTTC. Complete variable domain (other parts from reference TRBV7-3 and TRBJ2-1): GAGVSQTPSNKVTEKGKYVELRCDPISGHTALYWYRQSLGQGPEFLIYFQGTGAADDSGLPNDRFFAVRPEGSVSTLKIQRTERGDSAVYLCASSRGRASEQFFGPGTRLTVL.

This clone was counted once. The chain carries TRBV2 and TRBJ2-3; D remains ambiguous. The ends were cut back, 8 bases at V and 5 bases at J, with 14 bases in the middle. From germline, CDR1 is SNHLY and CDR2 FYNNEI. CDR3 size: 13 residues. CDR3 nucleotides: TGTGCCAGCGCGTCCCTGCGTGGAGATACGCAGTATTTT. Translating it yields CASASLRGDTQYF.

This chain uses TRBV28 with TRBJ2-2; unclear D gene. V dropped 8 bases and J dropped 5 bases, with 9 bases sitting between them. CDR1 is MDHEN and CDR2 is SYDVKM in the germline V gene. There are 12 residues in the CDR3. DNA of the CDR3: TGTGCCAGCCTACCGGAGACCGGGGAGCTGTTTTTT. This codes for CASLPETGELFF. Supplemented by reference TRBV28 and TRBJ2-2, the full variable domain reads DVKVTQSSRYLVKRTGEKVFLECVQDMDHENMFWYRQDPGLGLRLIYFSYDVKMKEKGDIPEGYSVSREKKERFSLILESASTNQTSMYLCASLPETGELFFGEGSRLTVL.

The chain combines TRBV6-5 with TRBJ2-7, with 7 bases that match TRBD2. The CDR3 is 13 amino acids. Germline CDR1 reads MNHEY; CDR2 reads SVGAGI. V lost 7 bases to trimming and J lost 0 bases; unmatched junction nucleotides: 3. The CDR3 loop is CASMGGSSYEQYF. The CDR3 DNA is TGTGCCAGCATGGGGGGGAGCTCCTACGAGCAGTACTTC.

V and J are TRBV7-9 and TRBJ2-3; 8 nucleotides match TRBD2. The CDR3 is 14 amino acids. V was clipped by 4 bases and J by 3 bases; unmatched bases: 3. In germline, CDR1 is SEHNR, CDR2 FQNEAQ (reference sequence). CDR3: CASSSSGRTDTQYF. CDR3 nucleotide sequence: TGTGCCAGCAGCTCGAGCGGGAGAACAGATACGCAGTATTTT.

The chain links TRBV6-5 to TRBJ1-2; no clear D gene. The germline V gene encodes CDR1 MNHEY and CDR2 SVGAGI. The CDR3 extends over 13 amino acids. The germline V and J ends were trimmed by 6 bases and 4 bases, with 12 bases remaining between them. CDR3 nucleotide sequence: TGTGCCAGCAGACCCGGGAGCTCCTATGGCTACACCTTC. Residues: CASRPGSSYGYTF.

V gene TRBV7-9 combines with J gene TRBJ1-1; 7 bases align to TRBD1. Germline CDR1 reads SEHNR; CDR2 reads FQNEAQ (reference sequence). This CDR3 contains 13 residues. Trimming at V came to 1 base and at J to 11 bases, leaving 7 bases not matched to a gene. The CDR3 DNA reads as TGTGCCAGCAGCTTAGATGGATACAGGGGCGCTTTCTTT. This translates into CASSLDGYRGAFF.

The chain joins TRBV29-1 to TRBJ2-7, with 15 bases that match TRBD2. In germline, CDR1 is SQVTM, CDR2 ANQGSEA. CDR3 length: 18 amino acids. The J segment lost 6 bases and the V segment lost 5 bases, leaving 17 bases of the junction unmatched. CDR3 region: CSVRTPPGLAGGNSEQYF. CDR3 in DNA: TGCAGCGTTCGGACCCCACCGGGACTAGCGGGAGGTAATAGCGAGCAGTACTTC.

The chain links TRBV5-1 to TRBJ1-1, with a tentative D call TRBD1 (5 bases). The CDR3 extends over 13 amino acids. Germline CDR1 SGHRS, CDR2 YFSETQ. V was shortened by 0 bases and J by 8 bases, with 11 bases between the two germline ends. CDR3 region: CASSLARESEAFF. Written as DNA, the CDR3 is TGCGCCAGCAGCTTGGCCAGGGAATCGGAAGCTTTCTTT.

The rearrangement uses TRBV9 and TRBJ1-4, with D hard to call. Germline V CDR1 and CDR2: SGDLS, YYNGEE. Trimming removed 0 bases from V and 0 bases from J, with 6 bases in between. The CDR3 runs to 15 residues. CDR3 residues: CASSVETATNEKLFF. The CDR3 bases are TGTGCCAGCAGCGTAGAAACAGCAACTAATGAAAAACTGTTTTTT.